The 19 T cell receptor beta chains below all came from one sample that was sequenced in a study of cytotoxic CD8 clonotypes in ibrutinib-treated CLL. Profiling relied on immunoSEQ multiplex PCR, and the TCRdb table lists in-frame clones only, not all of them. Of some 140,000 clones detected, roughly 84% appear once; the ten largest clones hold 3% to 4%. The material was PBMCs, obtained after 24 months of ibrutinib treatment. The receptors were gathered from a human donor with chronic lymphocytic leukemia.

This clone was found a few times. The gene calls are TRBV11-2 and TRBJ1-2; D gene ambiguous. The CDR3 consists of 15 residues. The germline V gene has CDR1 SGHAT and CDR2 FQNNGV. Trimming removed 5 bases at V and 4 bases at J, with 17 bases between. The CDR3 nucleotides read TGTGCCAGCAGCCTCCCCGGTGCGGGTGGCTATGGCTACACCTTC. Its protein product is CASSLPGAGGYGYTF.

The chain has TRBV29-1 and TRBJ1-3; the D is unclear. The CDR3 has 14 amino acids. The V gene's germline CDR1 is SQVTM and CDR2 ANQGSEA. Trimming removed 4 bases at V and 0 bases at J, with 10 bases between. CDR3 nucleotide sequence: TGCAGCGTTGGGCTGGGCAGCTCTGGAAACACCATATATTTT. This translates into CSVGLGSSGNTIYF.

This clone was picked up a small number of times. This sequence joins TRBV5-4 and TRBJ2-3, with D perhaps matching TRBD1 (6 bases). Germline V lookup: CDR1 SGHNT, CDR2 YYREEE (reference sequence). The CDR3 totals 16 residues. Trimming pared 4 bases from V and 4 bases from J, leaving 19 bases between. CDR3 sequence: CASSLRTQGLADTQYF. The CDR3 nucleotides are TGTGCCAGCAGCCTCCGAACACAGGGTCTCGCAGATACGCAGTATTTT.

This sequence joins TRBV11-2 and TRBJ1-5; possible D gene TRBD1, 5 bases. The CDR3 runs 14 residues. Trimming left V 1 base short and J 2 bases short, with 6 bases between. Germline CDR1 and CDR2: SGHAT and FQNNGV. The CDR3 is CASSLVGGNQPQHF. Written as DNA, the CDR3 is TGTGCCAGCAGCTTAGTAGGGGGCAATCAGCCCCAGCATTTT.

The chain joins TRBV28 to TRBJ1-5, with D uncertain. V lost 3 bases to trimming and J lost 2 bases, with 8 bases between them. The CDR3 loop spans 14 amino acids. CDR1 is MDHEN and CDR2 is SYDVKM in the germline V gene. The CDR3 loop is CASSFGRGNQPQHF. Written as DNA, the CDR3 is TGTGCCAGCAGTTTCGGGAGGGGCAATCAGCCCCAGCATTTT.

In its sample, this clone was seen once. The gene calls are TRBV29-1 and TRBJ1-2; D not certain. The CDR3 covers 13 residues. CDR1 and CDR2 (germline): SQVTM, ANQGSEA. Deletions cut 4 bases from V and 0 bases from J, with 9 bases between. In DNA, the CDR3 is TGCAGCGTTGCGGAGGAAGCTAACTATGGCTACACCTTC. It codes for CSVAEEANYGYTF. Drawing the rest from reference TRBV29-1 and TRBJ1-2, the complete variable domain is SAVISQKPSRDICQRGTSLTIQCQVDSQVTMMFWYRQQPGQSLTLIATANQGSEATYESGFVIDKFPISRPNLTFSTLTVSNMSPEDSSIYLCSVAEEANYGYTFGSGTRLTVV.

The chain employs TRBV18 and TRBJ2-3; 13 nucleotides agree with TRBD2. CDR1 and CDR2 from the germline V gene are KGHSH and LQKENI. Germline trimming cut 3 bases from V and 7 bases from J; bases unmatched to any gene: 16. This CDR3 region has 19 residues. CDR3 loop: CASSPTPVLAGGPGNTQYF. For the CDR3, the DNA is TGTGCCAGCTCACCGACCCCAGTACTAGCGGGGGGGCCGGGAAATACGCAGTATTTT.

This chain uses TRBV7-2 with TRBJ1-2, with D possibly being TRBD1 (5 bases). CDR1 and CDR2 (germline): SGHTA, FQGNSA. The CDR3 has 14 amino acids. V was shortened by 4 bases and J by 2 bases, with 11 bases between the two germline ends. The CDR3, as DNA: TGTGCCAGCAGCTCCCAGGGTTCCAACTATGGCTACACCTTC. Protein: CASSSQGSNYGYTF.

The gene calls are TRBV5-4 and TRBJ2-1; TRBD2 agrees at 7 bases. J lost 1 base, V lost 4 bases, and 8 bases had no gene match. The CDR3 totals 16 residues. Germline assignment: CDR1 SGHNT and CDR2 YYREEE (reference sequence). CDR3 in amino acids: CASSPFFGGSYNEQFF. The DNA of the CDR3 is TGTGCCAGCAGCCCTTTCTTCGGGGGGTCCTACAATGAGCAGTTCTTC. Full variable domain (rest looked up from reference TRBV5-4 and TRBJ2-1): ETGVTQSPTHLIKTRGQQVTLRCSSQSGHNTVSWYQQALGQGPQFIFQYYREEENGRGNFPPRFSGLQFPNYSSELNVNALELDDSALYLCASSPFFGGSYNEQFFGPGTRLTVL.

CDR3 DNA sequence: TGCGCCAGCAGCCAAGAATTTTATGACAGGGAGTATGAGCAGTTCTTC. This gives the protein CASSQEFYDREYEQFF. The gene calls are TRBV4-3 and TRBJ2-1; 7 bases align to TRBD1. Trimming cost V 0 bases and J 8 bases; bases outside gene matches: 10. Germline loops: CDR1 LGHNA, CDR2 YSLEER. The CDR3 runs 16 residues.

This chain uses TRBV19 with TRBJ1-2; D is uncertain. V shed 4 bases and J shed 4 bases, with 16 bases lying between them. Germline CDR1 and CDR2: LNHDA and SQIVND (reference sequence). The CDR3 has 15 residues. Here the CDR3 reads CASSTQKEGSYGYTF. Here the CDR3 DNA reads TGTGCCAGTAGTACCCAGAAGGAGGGAAGCTATGGCTACACCTTC. Supplemented by reference TRBV19 and TRBJ1-2, the full variable domain reads DGGITQSPKYLFRKEGQNVTLSCEQNLNHDAMYWYRQDPGQGLRLIYYSQIVNDFQKGDIAEGYSVSREKKESFPLTVTSAQKNPTAFYLCASSTQKEGSYGYTFGSGTRLTVV.

The chain links TRBV19 to TRBJ1-2; D may be TRBD1 (6 bases). The CDR3 is 14 residues long. Trimming shortened V by 3 bases and J by 5 bases, and 13 bases separated the two germline ends. The germline V gene has CDR1 LNHDA and CDR2 SQIVND (reference sequence). CDR3: CASSMEQGIYGYTF. DNA for the CDR3: TGTGCCAGTAGTATGGAACAGGGTATTTATGGCTACACCTTC. Combining the CDR3 with reference TRBV19 and TRBJ1-2 gives the whole variable domain DGGITQSPKYLFRKEGQNVTLSCEQNLNHDAMYWYRQDPGQGLRLIYYSQIVNDFQKGDIAEGYSVSREKKESFPLTVTSAQKNPTAFYLCASSMEQGIYGYTFGSGTRLTVV.

In this sample, this clone turned up a few times. V gene TRBV28 combines with J gene TRBJ1-2; D gene unclear. The germline V and J ends were trimmed by 1 base and 9 bases, with 12 bases remaining between them. CDR1 is MDHEN, CDR2 SYDVKM, per germline. The CDR3 runs to 13 residues. The chain's CDR3 is CASSLLLGDSYTF. The CDR3 nucleotides are TGTGCCAGCAGTTTATTACTTGGGGATAGCTACACCTTC.

This chain connects TRBV2 to TRBJ2-1, with D perhaps assigned TRBD1 or TRBD2 (7 bases each). Trimming cost V 6 bases and J 7 bases, with 16 bases left between them. From germline, CDR1 is SNHLY and CDR2 FYNNEI. The CDR3 is 14 amino acids. This CDR3 is CASSDGRGGNEQFF. The DNA of the CDR3 is TGTGCCAGCAGCGATGGCAGGGGGGGTAATGAGCAGTTCTTC.

The chain is built from TRBV7-9 and TRBJ2-3; D unresolved. The V end was cut by 2 bases, the J end by 4 bases, with 10 bases between. CDR1 SEHNR and CDR2 FQNEAQ come from the germline V gene (reference sequence). The CDR3 has 14 residues. The CDR3, as DNA: TGTGCCAGCAGCTTACGGCCGCCACCAGATACGCAGTATTTT. Translating it yields CASSLRPPPDTQYF.

The chain links TRBV13 to TRBJ1-1; 9 positions agree with TRBD1. This CDR3 has 14 residues. Germline assignment: CDR1 PRHDT and CDR2 FYEKMQ (reference sequence). V shed 4 bases, J shed 2 bases, and the junction held 2 bases outside the gene matches. CDR3 sequence reads: CASSWGQGNTEAFF. DNA for the CDR3: TGTGCCAGCAGCTGGGGACAGGGAAACACTGAAGCTTTCTTT.

This chain connects TRBV20-1 to TRBJ2-1; D uncertain. Trimming cost V 2 bases and J 11 bases, with 10 bases left between them. The germline gives CDR1 DFQATT, CDR2 SNEGSKA (reference sequence). The CDR3 runs to 11 residues. Here the CDR3 reads CSARLGTQQFF. CDR3 DNA sequence: TGCAGTGCTAGACTAGGTACTCAGCAGTTCTTC.

This clone was recorded once. CDR3 sequence: CASSEFMGRGETQYF. CDR3 bases: TGTGCCAGCAGTGAATTTATGGGACGGGGAGAGACCCAGTACTTC. The chain couples TRBV25-1 to TRBJ2-5; D may match TRBD1 or TRBD2 (5 bases each). Germline-derived CDR1 and CDR2 are MGHDK and SYGVNS. V lost 1 base, J lost 4 bases, and 13 bases lay in between. CDR3 size: 15 residues. The whole variable domain, remainder taken from reference TRBV25-1 and TRBJ2-5, is EADIYQTPRYLVIGTGKKITLECSQTMGHDKMYWYQQDPGMELHLIHYSYGVNSTEKGDLSSESTVSRIRTEHFPLTLESARPSHTSQYLCASSEFMGRGETQYFGPGTRLLVL.

The rearrangement uses TRBV7-2 and TRBJ1-3; possible D gene TRBD1, 6 bases. The CDR3 length is 15 residues. Trimming took 6 bases from V and 0 from J, leaving 12 bases between them. CDR1 is SGHTA, CDR2 FQGNSA, per germline. As DNA, the CDR3 is TGTGCCAGCAGGAAAACAGGGAGCTCTGGAAACACCATATATTTT. Translating gives CASRKTGSSGNTIYF.